This TCR beta chain was identified in a study of CXCR3-negative and CXCR3-positive naive CD8 T cells. Germline assignment: CDR1 MNHNS and CDR2 SASEGT. This CDR3 is built from 15 residues. Carrying UMI labels, the TRB cDNA libraries were prepared through 5' RACE. TCRdb reanalyzed the 5' RACE reads and collapses them to one entry per CDR3 protein, without DNA. Recorded for this sample: around 57,000 distinct CDR3 sequences. The specimen sequenced was memory CD8+ T cells from blood. The chain uses TRBV6-1 and TRBJ1-1; TCRdb indicates TRBD1, and absent DNA this call remains unverified. This receptor was taken from a human donor in good health. Some clones in this sample may be carry-over from other donors' samples. CDR3 protein: CASREKGHWDTEAFF.